These 19 T cell receptor beta chains originate from one sample sequenced in a study of cytomegalovirus exposure and HLA in healthy donors. PCR used 60 Vbeta primers and 13 Jbeta primers. This table comes from immunoSEQ multiplex PCR, and its TCRdb copy is limited to in-frame clones, with some not included. The sample contains 200,000 to 250,000 clones, over 75% of which appear only once. The specimen was PBMCs. The origin of the receptors is a man between 18 and 29 years old in good health and CMV-seronegative.

The CDR3 here is CASSPQPGPYGYTF. DNA of the CDR3: TGTGCCAGCAGCCCCCAACCCGGTCCCTATGGCTACACCTTC. The rearrangement links TRBV5-5 to TRBJ1-2; D remains ambiguous. This CDR3 contains 14 residues. The ends were cut back, 4 bases at V and 4 bases at J, with 14 bases in the middle. CDR1 is SGHKS, CDR2 YYEKEE, per germline (reference sequence).

This chain links TRBV7-9 with TRBJ2-5; the match to TRBD2 covers 7 bases. The CDR3 runs 14 residues. The trim removed 1 base at V and 2 bases at J, leaving 1 base unmatched. Germline CDR1 and CDR2: SEHNR and FQNEAQ (reference sequence). CDR3 residues: CASSLGGGQETQYF. DNA for the CDR3: TGTGCCAGCAGCTTAGGGGGGGGTCAAGAGACCCAGTACTTC.

The CDR3 here is CASAPDRVSGKLFF. The CDR3, as DNA: TGTGCCAGCGCTCCGGACAGGGTGTCGGGAAAACTGTTTTTT. The chain recombines TRBV27 with TRBJ1-4; 8 bases are a match to TRBD1. This CDR3 has 14 amino acids. From germline, CDR1 is MNHEY and CDR2 SMNVEV (reference sequence). The V and J ends lost 8 bases and 10 bases, in that order; junction bases with no gene match: 12.

This rearrangement joins TRBV6-1 to TRBJ1-5; 11 nucleotides align to TRBD1. Losses at the gene ends were 4 bases for V and 4 bases for J; bases not matched to a gene: 3. The CDR3 is made up of 15 amino acids. Germline V gives CDR1 MNHNS, CDR2 SASEGT. CDR3 sequence: CASSGGTGGNQPQHF. CDR3 bases: TGTGCCAGCAGTGGGGGGACAGGGGGAAATCAGCCCCAGCATTTT.

The CDR3 is CAISDGGRIGPGELFF. CDR3 coding DNA: TGTGCCATCAGTGACGGGGGGCGCATTGGGCCCGGGGAGCTGTTTTTT. The rearrangement uses TRBV10-3 and TRBJ2-2; TRBD2 might be the D (7 bases). The CDR3 has 16 residues. Trimming removed 3 bases at V and 6 bases at J, with 17 bases between. CDR1 and CDR2 from the germline V gene are ENHRY and SYGVKD.

The V gene is TRBV7-9, the J gene TRBJ2-2; 9 bases line up with TRBD1. V gave up 5 bases and J gave up 0 bases; unmatched junction bases: 4. Per germline, CDR1 SEHNR and CDR2 FQNEAQ (reference sequence). The CDR3 totals 16 residues. For the CDR3, the DNA is TGTGCCAGCAGCGTCACAGGGGGCGCGAACACCGGGGAGCTGTTTTTT. Translating gives CASSVTGGANTGELFF. Full variable domain (outside the CDR3, taken from reference TRBV7-9 and TRBJ2-2): DTGVSQNPRHKITKRGQNVTFRCDPISEHNRLYWYRQTLGQGPEFLTYFQNEAQLEKSRLLSDRFSAERPKGSFSTLEIQRTEQGDSAMYLCASSVTGGANTGELFFGEGSRLTVL.

This chain connects TRBV29-1 to TRBJ2-1; 13 bases are shared with TRBD2. The length of the CDR3 is 17 residues. The V segment lost 6 bases and the J segment 2 bases; nucleotides outside the gene matches: 10. Germline assignment: CDR1 SQVTM and CDR2 ANQGSEA. CDR3 protein: CSVTGTSGARAYNEQFF. For the CDR3, the DNA is TGCAGCGTCACCGGGACTAGCGGGGCTCGGGCCTACAATGAGCAGTTCTTC.

A single count supports this clone. The rearrangement links TRBV5-1 to TRBJ2-4, with 13 bases that match TRBD2. V lost 0 bases and J lost 2; bases outside the gene matches: 8. The germline V gene encodes CDR1 SGHRS and CDR2 YFSETQ. This CDR3 is built from 19 residues. CDR3 DNA: TGCGCCAGCAGCTTGGAACTAGCGGGAGGGCCGCGGTCCAAAAACATTCAGTACTTC. As protein: CASSLELAGGPRSKNIQYF.

This clone was seen a few times. This rearrangement joins TRBV11-2 to TRBJ2-3; D is ambiguous. V was cut by 2 bases and J by 0 bases, with 9 bases left in between. The CDR3 has 15 amino acids. Germline-derived CDR1 and CDR2 are SGHAT and FQNNGV. CDR3 loop: CASSLRGTSTDTQYF. Written as DNA, the CDR3 is TGTGCCAGCAGCTTAAGAGGAACTAGCACAGATACGCAGTATTTT.

The rearrangement links TRBV2 to TRBJ2-1, with 8 bases that match TRBD2. This CDR3 contains 16 residues. V dropped 6 bases and J dropped 7; count of bases not matched to a gene: 14. Germline lookup yields CDR1 SNHLY and CDR2 FYNNEI. The CDR3 region has the DNA TGTGCCAGCAGAAACTCCGGGACTAGACCGACTAATGAGCAGTTCTTC. Protein: CASRNSGTRPTNEQFF. Drawing the rest from reference TRBV2 and TRBJ2-1, the complete variable domain is EPEVTQTPSHQVTQMGQEVILRCVPISNHLYFYWYRQILGQKVEFLVSFYNNEISEKSEIFDDQFSVERPDGSNFTLKIRSTKLEDSAMYFCASRNSGTRPTNEQFFGPGTRLTVL.

The rearrangement uses TRBV6-4 and TRBJ1-1; D gene uncertain. From germline, CDR1 is MRHNA and CDR2 SNTAGT. The V gene lost 6 bases and the J gene lost 1 base, with 6 bases spanning the gap. The CDR3 is 12 amino acids. CDR3 nucleotide sequence: TGTGCCAGCAGGGCGGGGAACACTGAAGCTTTCTTT. It yields the protein CASRAGNTEAFF.

V usage is TRBV27 and J usage is TRBJ2-7, with 8 nucleotides matching TRBD1. The V and J ends lost 1 base and 3 bases, in that order; junction bases with no gene match: 5. The germline V gene encodes CDR1 MNHEY and CDR2 SMNVEV (reference sequence). The CDR3 has 15 amino acids. Here the CDR3 reads CASSLYRQGNYEQYF. CDR3 nucleotides: TGTGCCAGCAGTTTATACCGACAGGGGAACTACGAGCAGTACTTC.

This rearrangement joins TRBV7-9 to TRBJ2-1, with D possibly matching TRBD2 (5 bases). The CDR3 is 15 amino acids. V shed 1 base and J shed 7 bases, with 14 bases lying between them. In germline, CDR1 is SEHNR, CDR2 FQNEAQ (reference sequence). CDR3 in amino acids: CASSLVLDYGNEQFF. In DNA, the CDR3 is TGTGCCAGCAGCTTAGTGTTAGACTATGGGAATGAGCAGTTCTTC.

The chain couples TRBV7-3 to TRBJ2-2; TRBD1 might be the D (5 bases). V was cut by 5 bases and J by 1 base, with 8 bases left in between. The CDR3 runs to 14 residues. The germline CDR1 and CDR2 sequences are SGHTA and FQGTGA. Written as DNA, the CDR3 is TGTGCCAGCAGCGCCGACAGGAACACCGGGGAGCTGTTTTTT. Its translation is CASSADRNTGELFF.

The V call is TRBV5-4, the J call TRBJ2-5; TRBD1 agrees at 7 bases. The end of the DNA fits TRBJ2-7 better, so the J call may be wrong. Germline V lookup: CDR1 SGHNT, CDR2 YYREEE (reference sequence). The CDR3 contains 15 residues. CDR3 sequence: CASSRTKTGPNEQYF. CDR3 bases: TGTGCCAGCAGTCGTACCAAGACAGGGCCCAACGAGCAGTACTTC.

In its sample, this clone was seen once. V gene TRBV15 combines with J gene TRBJ2-1, with D possibly matching TRBD2 (7 bases). V lost 1 base, J lost 6 bases, and 10 bases lay in between. The germline V gene has CDR1 LNHNV and CDR2 YYDKDF (reference sequence). This CDR3 has 14 residues. CDR3 nucleotides: TGTGCCACCAGCAGAGCGGGGGGCAGCAATGAGCAGTTCTTC. Its protein product is CATSRAGGSNEQFF. Full variable domain (rest looked up from reference TRBV15 and TRBJ2-1): DAMVIQNPRYQVTQFGKPVTLSCSQTLNHNVMYWYQQKSSQAPKLLFHYYDKDFNNEADTPDNFQSRRPNTSFCFLDIRSPGLGDTAMYLCATSRAGGSNEQFFGPGTRLTVL.

This chain uses TRBV5-6 with TRBJ2-7; TRBD2 matches 8 bases. This CDR3 is 15 amino acids long. Germline CDR1 and CDR2: SGHDT and YYEEEE. With V trimmed by 0 bases and J by 3 bases, 5 bases remained unmatched. In nucleotides, the CDR3 is TGTGCCAGCAGCTTGGAAGTAGCGGGACGCTACGAGCAGTACTTC. Its protein is CASSLEVAGRYEQYF.

This chain links TRBV4-3 with TRBJ1-5; D is uncertain. Germline V gene data show CDR1 as LGHNA and CDR2 as YSLEER. Trimming pared 4 bases from V and 4 bases from J, leaving 8 bases between. CDR3 length: 13 amino acids. The CDR3 nucleotides read TGCGCCAGCAGCCCTGGGCCGAATCAGCCCCAGCATTTT. Its protein is CASSPGPNQPQHF.

The chain employs TRBV7-6 and TRBJ1-1; 7 bases match TRBD1. There are 14 residues in the CDR3. J lost 3 bases, V lost 5 bases, and 6 bases had no gene match. From germline, CDR1 is SGHVS and CDR2 FNYEAQ. The CDR3 reads CASSAPGTDTEAFF. DNA of the CDR3: TGTGCCAGCAGCGCTCCCGGGACAGACACTGAAGCTTTCTTT.